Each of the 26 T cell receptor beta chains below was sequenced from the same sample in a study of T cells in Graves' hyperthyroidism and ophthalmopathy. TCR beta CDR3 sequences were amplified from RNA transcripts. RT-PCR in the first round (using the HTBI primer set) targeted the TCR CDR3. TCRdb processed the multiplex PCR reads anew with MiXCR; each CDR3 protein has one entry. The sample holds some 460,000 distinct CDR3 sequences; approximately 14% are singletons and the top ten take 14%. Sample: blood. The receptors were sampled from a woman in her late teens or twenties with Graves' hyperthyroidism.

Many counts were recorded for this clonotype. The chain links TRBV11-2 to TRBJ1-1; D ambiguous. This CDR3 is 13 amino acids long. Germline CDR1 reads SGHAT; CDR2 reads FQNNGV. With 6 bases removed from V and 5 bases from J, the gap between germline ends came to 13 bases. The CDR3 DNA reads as TGTGCCAGCAGAACACTCCTCAAGACTGAAGCTTTCTTT. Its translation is CASRTLLKTEAFF. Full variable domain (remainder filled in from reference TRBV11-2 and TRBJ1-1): EAGVAQSPRYKIIEKRQSVAFWCNPISGHATLYWYQQILGQGPKLLIQFQNNGVVDDSQLPKDRFSAERLKGVDSTLKIQPAKLEDSAVYLCASRTLLKTEAFFGQGTRLTVV.

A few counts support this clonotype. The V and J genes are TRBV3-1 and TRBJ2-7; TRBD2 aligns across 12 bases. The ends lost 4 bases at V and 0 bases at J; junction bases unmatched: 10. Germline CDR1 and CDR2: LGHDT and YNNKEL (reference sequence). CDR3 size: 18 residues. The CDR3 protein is CASSPRTSGIGTSYEQYF. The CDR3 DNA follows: TGTGCCAGCAGCCCACGGACTAGCGGGATCGGGACCTCCTACGAGCAGTACTTC.

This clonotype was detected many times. The DNA for the CDR3 is TGTGCCAGCAGGAGCGGGAGCGAGACCCAGTACTTC. Its translation: CASRSGSETQYF. The chain couples TRBV7-9 to TRBJ2-5; 8 bases fit TRBD2. Losses at the gene ends were 6 bases for V and 5 bases for J; bases not matched to a gene: 2. Germline CDR1 reads SEHNR; CDR2 reads FQNEAQ (reference sequence). The CDR3 has 12 residues.

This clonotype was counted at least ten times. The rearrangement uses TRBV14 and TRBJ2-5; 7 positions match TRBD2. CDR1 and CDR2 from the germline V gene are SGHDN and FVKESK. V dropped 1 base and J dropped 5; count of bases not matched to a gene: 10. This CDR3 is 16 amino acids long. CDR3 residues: CASSQVEAGVVETQYF. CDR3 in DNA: TGTGCCAGCAGCCAAGTCGAGGCGGGAGTGGTGGAGACCCAGTACTTC.

The CDR3 protein is CASSDIPQGFITYEQYF. CDR3 nucleotide sequence: TGCGCCAGCAGTGACATACCCCAGGGTTTTATAACCTACGAGCAGTACTTC. This chain links TRBV10-2 with TRBJ2-7; perhaps TRBD1 as D (5 bases). The CDR3 sequence is 17 residues long. Looked up from germline, CDR1 is WSHSY and CDR2 is SAAADI. Trimming cost V 3 bases and J 2 bases, with 20 bases left between them.

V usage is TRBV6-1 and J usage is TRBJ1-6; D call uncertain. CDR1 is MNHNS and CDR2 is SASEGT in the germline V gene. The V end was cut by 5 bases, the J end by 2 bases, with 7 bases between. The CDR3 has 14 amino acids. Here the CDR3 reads CASSPGTYNSPLHF. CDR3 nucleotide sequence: TGTGCCAGCAGTCCCGGGACCTATAATTCACCCCTCCACTTT.

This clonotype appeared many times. The chain's CDR3 is CSVESTNGYTF. The CDR3 DNA is TGCAGCGTTGAATCCACTAATGGCTACACCTTC. The chain combines TRBV29-1 with TRBJ1-2; no clear D. V was pared by 2 bases and J by 6 bases, with 7 bases between. CDR1 SQVTM and CDR2 ANQGSEA come from the germline V gene. The CDR3 has 11 residues.

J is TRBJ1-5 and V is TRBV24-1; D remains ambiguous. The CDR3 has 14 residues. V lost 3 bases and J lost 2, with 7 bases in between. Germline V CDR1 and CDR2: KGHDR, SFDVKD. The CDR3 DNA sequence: TGTGCCACCAGTGATCTCCGCGGCAATCAGCCCCAGCATTTT. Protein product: CATSDLRGNQPQHF.

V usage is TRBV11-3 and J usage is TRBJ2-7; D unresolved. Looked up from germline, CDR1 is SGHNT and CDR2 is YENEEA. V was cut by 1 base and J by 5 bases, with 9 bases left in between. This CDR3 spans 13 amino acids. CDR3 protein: CASSLVSEDEQYF. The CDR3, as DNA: TGTGCCAGCAGCTTAGTTTCGGAAGACGAGCAGTACTTC.

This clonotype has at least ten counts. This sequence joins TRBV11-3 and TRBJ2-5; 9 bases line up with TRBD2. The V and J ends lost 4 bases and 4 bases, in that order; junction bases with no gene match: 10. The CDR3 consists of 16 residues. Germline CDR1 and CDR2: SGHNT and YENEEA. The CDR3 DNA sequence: TGTGCCAGCAGCTACTCCTTTAGCGGGAGCGGAGAGACCCAGTACTTC. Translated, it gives CASSYSFSGSGETQYF.

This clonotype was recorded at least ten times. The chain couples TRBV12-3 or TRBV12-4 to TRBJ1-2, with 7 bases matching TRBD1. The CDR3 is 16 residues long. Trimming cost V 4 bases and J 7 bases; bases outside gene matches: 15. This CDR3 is CASSWGPGQTYGGYTF. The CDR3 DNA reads TGTGCCAGCAGTTGGGGCCCGGGACAGACTTACGGTGGCTACACCTTC.

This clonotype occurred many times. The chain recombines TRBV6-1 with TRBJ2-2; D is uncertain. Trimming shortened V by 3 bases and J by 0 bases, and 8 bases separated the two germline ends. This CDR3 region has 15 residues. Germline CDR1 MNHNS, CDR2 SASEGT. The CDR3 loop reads CASSEGKANTGELFF. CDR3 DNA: TGTGCCAGCAGTGAGGGGAAGGCGAACACCGGGGAGCTGTTTTTT.

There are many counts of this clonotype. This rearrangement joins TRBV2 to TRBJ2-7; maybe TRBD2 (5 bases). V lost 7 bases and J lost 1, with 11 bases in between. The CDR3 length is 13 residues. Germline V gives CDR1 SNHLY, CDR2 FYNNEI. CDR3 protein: CASTRTLSYEQYF. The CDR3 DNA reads TGTGCCAGCACTAGGACTCTTTCCTACGAGCAGTACTTC.

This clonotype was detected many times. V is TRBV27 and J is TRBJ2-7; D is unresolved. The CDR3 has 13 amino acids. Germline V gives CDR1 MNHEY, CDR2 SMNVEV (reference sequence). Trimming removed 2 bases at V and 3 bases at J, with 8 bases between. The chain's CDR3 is CASSLTASYEQYF. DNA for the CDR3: TGTGCCAGCAGTTTAACGGCTAGCTACGAGCAGTACTTC.

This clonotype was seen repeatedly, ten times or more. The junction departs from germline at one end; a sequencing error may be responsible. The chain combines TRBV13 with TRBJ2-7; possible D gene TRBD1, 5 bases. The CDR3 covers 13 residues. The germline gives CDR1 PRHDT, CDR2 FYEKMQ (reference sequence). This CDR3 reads CASSLGVFYEQYF. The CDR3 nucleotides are TGTGCCAGCAGTTTAGGGGTTTTCTACGAGCAGTACTTC. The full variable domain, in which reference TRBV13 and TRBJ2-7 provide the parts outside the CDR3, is AAGVIQSPRHLIKEKRETATLKCYPIPRHDTVYWYQQGPGQDPQFLISFYEKMQSDKGSIPDRFSAQQFSDYHSELNMSSLELGDSALYFCASSLGVFYEQYFGPGTRLTVT.

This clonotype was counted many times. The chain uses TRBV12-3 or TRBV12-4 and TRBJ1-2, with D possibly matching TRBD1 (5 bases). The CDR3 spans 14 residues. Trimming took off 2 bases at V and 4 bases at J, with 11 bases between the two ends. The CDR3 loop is CASSLRPGGYGYTF. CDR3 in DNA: TGTGCCAGCAGTTTAAGACCGGGGGGCTATGGCTACACCTTC.

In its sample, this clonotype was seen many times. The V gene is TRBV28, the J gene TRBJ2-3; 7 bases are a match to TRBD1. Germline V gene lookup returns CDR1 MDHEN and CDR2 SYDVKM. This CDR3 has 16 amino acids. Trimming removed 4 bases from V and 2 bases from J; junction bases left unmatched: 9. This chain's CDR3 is CASSSLPGQFTDTQYF. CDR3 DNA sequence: TGTGCCAGCAGTTCATTACCGGGACAGTTCACAGATACGCAGTATTTT.

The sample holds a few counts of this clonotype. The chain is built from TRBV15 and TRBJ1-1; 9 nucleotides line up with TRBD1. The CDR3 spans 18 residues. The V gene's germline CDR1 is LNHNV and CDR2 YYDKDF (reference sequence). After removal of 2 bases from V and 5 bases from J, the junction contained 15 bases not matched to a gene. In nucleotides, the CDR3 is TGTGCCACCAGCAGATCCCCCAGGACAGGGGAGTTCTTTACTGAAGCTTTCTTT. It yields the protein CATSRSPRTGEFFTEAFF. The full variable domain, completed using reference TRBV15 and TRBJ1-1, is DAMVIQNPRYQVTQFGKPVTLSCSQTLNHNVMYWYQQKSSQAPKLLFHYYDKDFNNEADTPDNFQSRRPNTSFCFLDIRSPGLGDTAMYLCATSRSPRTGEFFTEAFFGQGTRLTVV.

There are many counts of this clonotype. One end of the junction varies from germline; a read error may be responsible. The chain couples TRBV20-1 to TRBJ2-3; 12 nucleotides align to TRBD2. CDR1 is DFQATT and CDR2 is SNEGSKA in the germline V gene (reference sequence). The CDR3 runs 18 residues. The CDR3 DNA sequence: TGCAGTGTCACCCCGGGACTAGCGGGCCAAATGTTCACATATACGCAGTATTTT. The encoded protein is CSVTPGLAGQMFTYTQYF.

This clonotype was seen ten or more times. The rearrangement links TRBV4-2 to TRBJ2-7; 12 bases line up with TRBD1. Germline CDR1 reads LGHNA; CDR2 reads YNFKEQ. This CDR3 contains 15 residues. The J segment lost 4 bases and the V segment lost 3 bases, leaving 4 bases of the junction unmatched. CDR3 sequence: CASSHPGQGAYEQYF. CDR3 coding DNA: TGTGCCAGCAGCCATCCGGGACAGGGGGCGTACGAGCAGTACTTC.

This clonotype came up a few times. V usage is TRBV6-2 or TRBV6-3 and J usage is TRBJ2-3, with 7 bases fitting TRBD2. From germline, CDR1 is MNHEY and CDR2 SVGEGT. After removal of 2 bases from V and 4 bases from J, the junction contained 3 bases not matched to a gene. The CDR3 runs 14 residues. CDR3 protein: CASSYIAGADTQYF. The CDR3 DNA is TGTGCCAGCAGTTACATTGCGGGGGCAGATACGCAGTATTTT.

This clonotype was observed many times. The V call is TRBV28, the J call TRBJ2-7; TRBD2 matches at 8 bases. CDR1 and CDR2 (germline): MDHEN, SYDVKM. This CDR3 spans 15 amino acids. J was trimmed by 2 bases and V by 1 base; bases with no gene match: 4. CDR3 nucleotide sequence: TGTGCCAGCAGTTTATATGGGCGGGGGGCCTACGAGCAGTACTTC. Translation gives CASSLYGRGAYEQYF.

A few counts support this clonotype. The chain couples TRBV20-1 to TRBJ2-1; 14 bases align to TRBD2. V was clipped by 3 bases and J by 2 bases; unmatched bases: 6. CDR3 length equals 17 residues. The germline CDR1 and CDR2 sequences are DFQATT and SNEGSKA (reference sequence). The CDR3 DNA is TGCAGTGCTAGCTTCGGACTAGCGGGGGGCGCCTACAATGAGCAGTTCTTC. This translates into CSASFGLAGGAYNEQFF.

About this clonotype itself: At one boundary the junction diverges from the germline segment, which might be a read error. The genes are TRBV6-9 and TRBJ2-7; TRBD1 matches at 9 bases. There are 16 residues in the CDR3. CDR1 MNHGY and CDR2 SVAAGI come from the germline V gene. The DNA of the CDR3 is TGTGCCAGCCGTTACCCGGGACAGGGTTTGGGCTACGAGCAGTACTTC. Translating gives CASRYPGQGLGYEQYF.

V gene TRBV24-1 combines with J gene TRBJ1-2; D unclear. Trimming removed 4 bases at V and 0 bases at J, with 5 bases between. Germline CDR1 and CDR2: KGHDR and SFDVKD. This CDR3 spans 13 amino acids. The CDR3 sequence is CATSEAANYGYTF. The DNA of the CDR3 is TGTGCCACCAGTGAGGCAGCTAACTATGGCTACACCTTC.

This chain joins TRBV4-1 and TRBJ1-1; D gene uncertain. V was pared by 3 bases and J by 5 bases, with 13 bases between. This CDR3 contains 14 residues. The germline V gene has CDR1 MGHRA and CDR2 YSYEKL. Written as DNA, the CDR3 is TGCGCCAGCAGCCACGCTCCGAAAAAGACTGAAGCTTTCTTT. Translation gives CASSHAPKKTEAFF.